This TCR beta chain was captured by sequencing in a study of blood T cells in healthy people across ages. The use of a sample-barcoded 5' primer and a J-beta primer mix characterized a second PCR of roughly 6 to 11 cycles. TCRdb re-analysed the 5' RACE reads in MiXCR, keeping a single row per CDR3 protein. The repertoire holds approximately 800,000 distinct CDR3 sequences, with 58% as singletons. The V gene's germline CDR1 is MNHEY and CDR2 SVGAGI. The CDR3 extends over 12 amino acids. The V and J ends lost 8 bases and 4 bases respectively, with 11 bases between them. This clonotype was counted only a few times.

This clonotype was obtained from a man aged 25 to 45 in good health. This rearrangement joins TRBV6-5 to TRBJ1-2; D ambiguous. The sequenced material came from blood. The CDR3 DNA reads as TGTGCCAGCTTCGCAGAGCTCTATGGCTACACCTTC. Translated: CASFAELYGYTF.